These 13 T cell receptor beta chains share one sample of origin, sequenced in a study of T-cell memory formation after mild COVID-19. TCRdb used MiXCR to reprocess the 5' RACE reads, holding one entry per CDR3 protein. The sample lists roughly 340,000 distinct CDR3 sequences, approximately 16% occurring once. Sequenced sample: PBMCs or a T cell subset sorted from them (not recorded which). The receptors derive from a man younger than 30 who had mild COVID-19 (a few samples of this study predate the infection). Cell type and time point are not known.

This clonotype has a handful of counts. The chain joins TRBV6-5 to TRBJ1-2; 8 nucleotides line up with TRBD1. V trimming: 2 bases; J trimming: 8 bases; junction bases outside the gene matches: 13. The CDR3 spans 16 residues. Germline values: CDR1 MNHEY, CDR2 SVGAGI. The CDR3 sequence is CASSYIGTGSSGGYTF. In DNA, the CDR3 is TGTGCCAGCAGTTACATCGGGACAGGTTCTTCTGGGGGCTACACCTTC.

CDR3 residues: CAITRTPGTGELFF. CDR3 DNA: TGTGCCATCACCAGAACACCGGGGACCGGGGAGCTGTTTTTT. This chain connects TRBV10-3 to TRBJ2-2; tentatively, D is TRBD2 (5 bases). The V end lost 7 bases, the J end lost 5 bases, and 14 bases lay between the germline ends. The CDR3 contains 14 residues. Germline V lookup: CDR1 ENHRY, CDR2 SYGVKD.

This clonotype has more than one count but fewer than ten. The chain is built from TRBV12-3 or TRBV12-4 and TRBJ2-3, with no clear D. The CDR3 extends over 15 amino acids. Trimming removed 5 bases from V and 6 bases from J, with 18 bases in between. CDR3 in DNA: TGTGCCAGCAGTGTCGACTGGGTCACACCGGATACGCAGTATTTT. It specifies CASSVDWVTPDTQYF.

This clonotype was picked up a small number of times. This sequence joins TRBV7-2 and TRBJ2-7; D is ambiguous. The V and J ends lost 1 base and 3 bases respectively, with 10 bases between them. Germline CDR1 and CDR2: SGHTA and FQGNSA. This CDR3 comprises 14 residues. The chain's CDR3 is CASSLGLALYEQYV. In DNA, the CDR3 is TGTGCCAGCAGCTTAGGCCTGGCCCTCTACGAGCAGTACGTC.

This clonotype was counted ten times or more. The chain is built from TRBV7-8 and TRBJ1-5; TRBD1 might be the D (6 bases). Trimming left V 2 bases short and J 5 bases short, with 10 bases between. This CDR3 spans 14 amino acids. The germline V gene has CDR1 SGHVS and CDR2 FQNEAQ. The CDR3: CASSLLQGDQPQHF. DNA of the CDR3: TGTGCCAGCAGCTTACTACAGGGCGATCAGCCCCAGCATTTT.

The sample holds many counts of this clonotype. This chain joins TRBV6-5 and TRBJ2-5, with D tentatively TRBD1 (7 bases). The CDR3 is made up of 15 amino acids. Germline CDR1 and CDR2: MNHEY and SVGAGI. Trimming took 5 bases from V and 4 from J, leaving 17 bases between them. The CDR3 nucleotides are TGTGCCAGCAGTAAGGGGACAGTGGGGGGAGAGACCCAGTACTTC. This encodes CASSKGTVGGETQYF.

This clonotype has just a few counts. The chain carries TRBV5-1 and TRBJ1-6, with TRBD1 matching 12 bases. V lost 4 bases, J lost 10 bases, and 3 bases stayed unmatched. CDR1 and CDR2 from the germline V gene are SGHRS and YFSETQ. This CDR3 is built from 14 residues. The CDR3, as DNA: TGCGCCAGCAGCGGGACAGGGGGCGCGTCACCCCTCCACTTT. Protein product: CASSGTGGASPLHF.

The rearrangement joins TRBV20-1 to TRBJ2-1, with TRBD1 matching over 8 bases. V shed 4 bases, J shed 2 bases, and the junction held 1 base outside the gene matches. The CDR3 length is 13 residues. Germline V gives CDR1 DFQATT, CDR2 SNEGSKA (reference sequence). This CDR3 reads CSANRGAYNEQFF. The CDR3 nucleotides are TGCAGTGCTAACAGGGGGGCCTACAATGAGCAGTTCTTC.

The CDR3 loop reads CSASSGTPLHF. CDR3 nucleotides: TGCAGTGCTAGCTCGGGGACACCCCTCCACTTT. This sequence joins TRBV20-1 and TRBJ1-6; D is undetermined. Trimming cost V 3 bases and J 11 bases, with 8 bases left between them. The CDR3 has 11 residues. The germline gives CDR1 DFQATT, CDR2 SNEGSKA (reference sequence).

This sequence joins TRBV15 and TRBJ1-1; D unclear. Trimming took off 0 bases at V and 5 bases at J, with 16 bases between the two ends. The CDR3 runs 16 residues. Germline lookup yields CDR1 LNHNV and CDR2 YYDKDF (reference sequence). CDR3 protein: CATSRDLTPGGTEAFF. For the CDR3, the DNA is TGTGCCACCAGCAGAGATCTGACCCCAGGTGGAACTGAAGCTTTCTTT.

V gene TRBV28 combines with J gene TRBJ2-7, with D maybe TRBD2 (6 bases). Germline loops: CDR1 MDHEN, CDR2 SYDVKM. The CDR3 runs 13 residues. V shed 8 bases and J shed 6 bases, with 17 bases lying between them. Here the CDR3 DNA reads TGTGCCAGCGGGGCGGGGACCCCTCTCGAGCAGTACGTC. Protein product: CASGAGTPLEQYV.

The CDR3 coding sequence is TGTGCCGCCTCTAGGGGCAGCCCCGGCGGCTACACCTTC. Residues: CAASRGSPGGYTF. This chain connects TRBV7-9 to TRBJ1-2, with D possibly TRBD1 on 5 matching bases. Trimming took off 11 bases at V and 8 bases at J, with 21 bases between the two ends. In germline, CDR1 is SEHNR, CDR2 FQNEAQ (reference sequence). This CDR3 comprises 13 residues.

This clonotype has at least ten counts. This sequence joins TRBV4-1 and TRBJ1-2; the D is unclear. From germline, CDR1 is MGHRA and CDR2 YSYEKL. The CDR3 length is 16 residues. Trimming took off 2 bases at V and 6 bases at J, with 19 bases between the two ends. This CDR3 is CASSQPTRRLSDGYTF. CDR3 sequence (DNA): TGCGCCAGCAGCCAACCTACACGGAGGCTTAGCGATGGCTACACCTTC.